The clone carrying this TCR beta chain was counted between two and nine times. What it binds is not known. This sample stems from a study of blood T cells in healthy people across ages. Findings of the study overall: Changes in expanded clonotypes were possibly confounded, as the CMV status of donors was unknown. Long-lived donors carried more naive CD4+ cells and greater diversity than aged donors.

The germline V and J ends were trimmed by 2 bases and 8 bases, with 9 bases remaining between them. The germline gives CDR1 DFQATT, CDR2 SNEGSKA (reference sequence). The CDR3 length is 12 residues. A J-beta primer mix and a sample-barcoded 5' primer were used in a second PCR of about 6 to 12 cycles. The yield of each sample was at least 2.5 million CDR3-containing paired-end reads. TCRdb re-called the 5' RACE reads through MiXCR, storing one row per CDR3 protein. The sample has about 1.1 million distinct CDR3 sequences; 35% to 45% are singletons. Sequenced material: blood. The chain employs TRBV20-1 and TRBJ1-4, with D perhaps matching TRBD1 (5 bases). This sequence originates from a man aged 18 to 30 in good health. The CDR3 here is CSARTQGEKLFF. DNA of the CDR3: TGCAGTGCTAGAACCCAGGGAGAAAAACTGTTTTTT.